These 8 T cell receptor beta chains originate from one sample sequenced in a study of cytomegalovirus exposure and HLA in healthy donors. PCR was performed using 60 Vbeta and 13 Jbeta primers. The method was immunoSEQ multiplex PCR; TCRdb's version includes in-frame clones alone and lacks a portion of them. The repertoire includes about 200,000 clones, about 80% of them detected once, and roughly 2% sits in the top ten. The specimen sequenced was PBMCs. The receptors were sampled from a man aged 18 to 29 in good health and CMV-seronegative.

The CDR3 is CASDTSEAFF. Here the CDR3 DNA reads TGTGCCTCAGACACCAGTGAAGCTTTCTTT. This chain connects TRBV30 to TRBJ1-1; D is undetermined. V was clipped by 7 bases and J by 7 bases, with 10 bases between them. The V gene's germline CDR1 is GTSNPN and CDR2 SVGIG (reference sequence). The CDR3 totals 10 residues.

This clone has more than one count but fewer than ten. The V gene is TRBV19, the J gene TRBJ2-7; 11 bases map to TRBD2. The CDR3 contains 13 residues. CDR1 is LNHDA and CDR2 is SQIVND in the germline V gene (reference sequence). Trimming removed 5 bases from V and 4 bases from J; junction bases left unmatched: 1. The CDR3 DNA is TGTGCCAGTAGTGGGACTAGCGGATACGAGCAGTACTTC. This codes for CASSGTSGYEQYF.

The chain uses TRBV9 and TRBJ2-7; D is possibly TRBD2 (7 bases). Trimming shortened V by 5 bases and J by 5 bases, and 14 bases separated the two germline ends. CDR1 SGDLS and CDR2 YYNGEE come from the germline V gene. CDR3 size: 13 residues. Here the CDR3 reads CASRPAGADEQYF. CDR3 DNA: TGTGCCAGCAGACCCGCGGGGGCTGACGAGCAGTACTTC. The full variable domain, rest sourced from reference TRBV9 and TRBJ2-7, is DSGVTQTPKHLITATGQRVTLRCSPRSGDLSVYWYQQSLDQGLQFLIQYYNGEERAKGNILERFSAQQFPDLHSELNLSSLELGDSALYFCASRPAGADEQYFGPGTRLTVT.

This clone was seen once. The chain recombines TRBV21-1 with TRBJ2-4; TRBD1, the table's D call, lacks a check against the DNA. TRBV21-1 is a pseudogene. The CDR3 contains 18 residues. The CDR3 DNA sequence: TGTGCCAGCAGCAATCTATTACAGGGGTTTTCGGCCAAAAACATTCAGTACTTC. Amino acid sequence: CASSNLLQGFSAKNIQYF.

The rearrangement joins TRBV25-1 to TRBJ2-7; 8 bases are shared with TRBD1. This CDR3 contains 14 residues. Trimming at V came to 1 base and at J to 5 bases, leaving 4 bases not matched to a gene. Looked up from germline, CDR1 is MGHDK and CDR2 is SYGVNS. CDR3 nucleotide sequence: TGTGCCAGCAGTGAATTGGACAGGGACGACGAGCAGTACTTC. It translates to CASSELDRDDEQYF.

The chain employs TRBV28 and TRBJ2-7; no clear D. The germline V gene has CDR1 MDHEN and CDR2 SYDVKM. The ends were cut back, 3 bases at V and 1 base at J, with 7 bases in the middle. The CDR3 runs 13 residues. CDR3 residues: CASSLGSSYEQYF. The CDR3, as DNA: TGTGCCAGCAGTTTGGGCAGTTCCTACGAGCAGTACTTC.

The V and J genes are TRBV4-3 and TRBJ2-5, with 14 bases that match TRBD2. The CDR3 is 15 residues long. J gave up 4 bases and V 5 bases, and 3 bases lay outside the gene matches. Per germline, CDR1 LGHNA and CDR2 YSLEER. CDR3 protein: CASSEGLAGGETQYF. In DNA, the CDR3 is TGCGCCAGCAGCGAAGGACTAGCGGGAGGAGAGACCCAGTACTTC.

This clone was counted once. The chain uses TRBV25-1 and TRBJ1-3, with D possibly matching TRBD1 (5 bases). This CDR3 is built from 14 residues. Trimming cost V 4 bases and J 4 bases, with 11 bases left between them. CDR1 and CDR2 from the germline V gene are MGHDK and SYGVNS. The CDR3 loop reads CASSVGGLGNTIYF. The CDR3 DNA sequence: TGTGCCAGCAGTGTGGGGGGTTTGGGAAACACCATATATTTT.